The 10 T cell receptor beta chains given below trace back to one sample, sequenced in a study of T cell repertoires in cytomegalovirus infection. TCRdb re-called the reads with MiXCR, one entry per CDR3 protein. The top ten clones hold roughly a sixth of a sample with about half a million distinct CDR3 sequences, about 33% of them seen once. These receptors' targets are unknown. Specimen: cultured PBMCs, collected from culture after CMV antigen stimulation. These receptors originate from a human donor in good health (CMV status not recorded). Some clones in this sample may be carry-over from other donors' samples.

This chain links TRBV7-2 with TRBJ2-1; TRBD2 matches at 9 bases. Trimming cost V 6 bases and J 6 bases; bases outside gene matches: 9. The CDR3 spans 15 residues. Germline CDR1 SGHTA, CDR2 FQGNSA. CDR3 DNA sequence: TGTGCCAGCAGGATTACTAGCGGGCCGAGCAATGAGCAGTTCTTC. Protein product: CASRITSGPSNEQFF.

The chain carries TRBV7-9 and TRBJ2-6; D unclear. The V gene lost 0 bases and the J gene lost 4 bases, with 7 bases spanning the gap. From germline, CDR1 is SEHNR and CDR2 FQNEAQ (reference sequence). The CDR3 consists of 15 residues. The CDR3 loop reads CASSLAENGANVLTF. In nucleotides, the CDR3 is TGTGCCAGCAGCTTAGCGGAGAACGGGGCCAACGTCCTGACTTTC.

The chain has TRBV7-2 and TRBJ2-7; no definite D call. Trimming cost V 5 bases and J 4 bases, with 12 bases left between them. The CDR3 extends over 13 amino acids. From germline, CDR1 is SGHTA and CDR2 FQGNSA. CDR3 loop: CASSQGPGYEQYF. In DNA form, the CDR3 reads TGTGCCAGCAGCCAAGGGCCCGGGTACGAGCAGTACTTC.

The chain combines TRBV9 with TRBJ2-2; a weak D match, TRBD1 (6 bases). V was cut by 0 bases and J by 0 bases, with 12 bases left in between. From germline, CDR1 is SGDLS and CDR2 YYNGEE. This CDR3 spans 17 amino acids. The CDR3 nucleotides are TGTGCCAGCAGCGTAGTGCGAGGGGGAACGAACACCGGGGAGCTGTTTTTT. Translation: CASSVVRGGTNTGELFF.

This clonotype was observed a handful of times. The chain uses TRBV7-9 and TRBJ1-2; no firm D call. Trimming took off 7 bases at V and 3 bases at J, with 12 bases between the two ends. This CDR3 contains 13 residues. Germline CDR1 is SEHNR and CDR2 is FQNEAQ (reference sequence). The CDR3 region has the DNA TGTGCCAGCACTCCCGGACCTGACTATGGCTACACCTTC. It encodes CASTPGPDYGYTF.

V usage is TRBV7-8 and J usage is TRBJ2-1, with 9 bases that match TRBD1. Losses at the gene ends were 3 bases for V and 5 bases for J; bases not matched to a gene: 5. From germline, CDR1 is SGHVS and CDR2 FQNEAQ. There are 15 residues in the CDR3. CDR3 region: CASSFGTGLNNEQFF. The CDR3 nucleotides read TGTGCCAGCAGCTTCGGGACAGGGCTTAACAATGAGCAGTTCTTC.

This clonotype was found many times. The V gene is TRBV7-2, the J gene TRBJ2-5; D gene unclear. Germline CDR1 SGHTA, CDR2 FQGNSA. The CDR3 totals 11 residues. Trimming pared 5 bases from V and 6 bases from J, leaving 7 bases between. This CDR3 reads CASSQRQTQYF. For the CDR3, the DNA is TGTGCCAGCAGCCAGAGACAGACCCAGTACTTC.

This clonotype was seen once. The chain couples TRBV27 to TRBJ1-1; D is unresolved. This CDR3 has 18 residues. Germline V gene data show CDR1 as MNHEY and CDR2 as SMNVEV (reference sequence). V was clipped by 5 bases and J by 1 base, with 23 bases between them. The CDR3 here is CASSGRGTKMRTNTEAFF. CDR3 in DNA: TGTGCCAGCAGTGGACGGGGAACTAAAATGAGGACGAACACTGAAGCTTTCTTT.

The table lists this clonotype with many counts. The CDR3 sequence is CASRGTGGGYGYTF. DNA of the CDR3: TGTGCCAGCAGGGGGACAGGGGGCGGCTATGGCTACACCTTC. This chain links TRBV7-2 with TRBJ1-2; 12 bases are shared with TRBD1. The CDR3 runs to 14 residues. Looked up from germline, CDR1 is SGHTA and CDR2 is FQGNSA. The V and J ends lost 6 bases and 4 bases, in that order; junction bases with no gene match: 3.

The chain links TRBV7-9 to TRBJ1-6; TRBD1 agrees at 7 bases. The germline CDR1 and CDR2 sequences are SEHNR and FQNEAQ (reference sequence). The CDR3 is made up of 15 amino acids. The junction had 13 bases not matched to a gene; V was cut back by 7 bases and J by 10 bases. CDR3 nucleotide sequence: TGTGCCAGCACCCCTTCCCAGGGGGGTGGCTCACCCCTCCACTTT. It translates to CASTPSQGGGSPLHF. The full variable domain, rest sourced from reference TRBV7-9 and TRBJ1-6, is DTGVSQNPRHKITKRGQNVTFRCDPISEHNRLYWYRQTLGQGPEFLTYFQNEAQLEKSRLLSDRFSAERPKGSFSTLEIQRTEQGDSAMYLCASTPSQGGGSPLHFGNGTRLTVT.